Listed below are T cell receptor beta chains from one sample, sequenced in a study of molecular identifiers for immune sequencing clone quantification. TCRdb re-analysed the PCR reads in MiXCR, keeping a single row per CDR3 protein. The data show fewer than 350,000 distinct CDR3 sequences, over 20% seen once. Source material: naive CD8+ T cells from blood, with Jurkat cell RNA spiked in. The receptors derive from a human donor in good health. Some libraries in this study had Jurkat cell RNA spiked in. CDR3s include the opening cysteine and the closing phenylalanine or tryptophan. A D gene is named only where the DNA matches it firmly. Expanded clones get a size class; other rows say once, few or many, or leave the size out.

.	TRBV7-9	many	TRBJ1-3	TGTGCCAGCAGCTTAGTGCTCGTCGGCTCTGGAAACACCATATATTTT	CASSLVLVGSGNTIYF
.	TRBV24-1	many	TRBJ2-1	TGTGCCACCAGTGACCCCGACAACTACAATGAGCAGTTCTTC	CATSDPDNYNEQFF
.	TRBV19	many	TRBJ2-7	TGTGCCAGTAGTCTAACGCGGGGCGTCGAGCAGTACTTC	CASSLTRGVEQYF
.	TRBV7-9	few	TRBJ2-6	TGTGCCAGCAGCTTAGTCGGAAACTATGGGGCCAACGTCCTGACTTTC	CASSLVGNYGANVLTF
.	TRBV7-6	many	TRBJ2-3	TGTGCCAGCAGCCAGACACCTGAAAGTTTAGATACGCAGTATTTT	CASSQTPESLDTQYF
.	TRBV7-9	many	TRBJ2-6	TGTGCCAGCAGCATTCCGAAGGGCTCTGGGGCCAACGTCCTGACTTTC	CASSIPKGSGANVLTF
.	TRBV4-3	many	TRBJ2-5	TGCGCCAGCAGCCAAGATGCGGGGGACAAGACCCAGTACTTC	CASSQDAGDKTQYF
TRBD2	TRBV7-2	many	TRBJ2-1	TGTGCCAGCAGCTTAGTCGTAGCCCTAGCGGGGGCCCCCTACAATGAGCAGTTCTTC	CASSLVVALAGAPYNEQFF
.	TRBV29-1	many	TRBJ2-5	TGCAGCGTTGGGGGTTCAACCGAGACCCAGTACTTC	CSVGGSTETQYF
.	TRBV11-3	few	TRBJ2-1	TGTGCCAGCAGCACCATCGACAATGAGCAGTTCTTC	CASSTIDNEQFF
.	TRBV5-4	many	TRBJ2-5	TGTGCCAGCAGCTTATGGGAATTTCAAGAGACCCAGTACTTC	CASSLWEFQETQYF
TRBD1	TRBV28	many	TRBJ2-7	TGTGCCAGCAGTTTAACAGGGGAAAACCGAATGGCCTACTACGAGCAGTACTTC	CASSLTGENRMAYYEQYF
TRBD2	TRBV5-6	many	TRBJ2-1	TGTGCCAGCAGCTTGTATGGTGGCGGCGGGAGAAGTTCTGAGCAGTTCTTC	CASSLYGGGGRSSEQFF
TRBD2	TRBV5-4	many	TRBJ2-7	TGTGCCAGCAGGCCGGGGGCTAGCGGGTACTACGAGCAGTACTTC	CASRPGASGYYEQYF
.	TRBV4-3	.	TRBJ2-3	TGCGCCAGCAGCCAAGACCGTGGGGAAGATACGCAGTATTTT	CASSQDRGEDTQYF
.	TRBV4-3	.	TRBJ2-7	TGCGCCAGCAGCCAAGAATCGGGCCGGATCTACGAGCAGTACTTC	CASSQESGRIYEQYF
.	TRBV6-2/TRBV6-3	.	TRBJ2-3	TGTGCCAGCAGTTACTGGGACACCGATGTGGATACGCTGTATTTT	CASSYWDTDVDTLYF
TRBD2	TRBV6-1	.	TRBJ2-7	TGTGCCAGCGGTCTAAGCGGGATTAACTACGAGCAGTACTTC	CASGLSGINYEQYF
.	TRBV27	.	TRBJ1-1	TGTGCCAGCAGTGCAGGGGCGAGAAGCACTGAAGCTTTCTTT	CASSAGARSTEAFF
.	TRBV27	few	TRBJ2-2	TGTGCCAGCAGTTTCCAGGGAGGCACCGGGGAGCTGTTTTTT	CASSFQGGTGELFF
.	TRBV18	.	TRBJ2-5	TGTGCCAGCTCACTTTCCCGGGACGGAGAAGAAGAGACCCAGTACTTC	CASSLSRDGEEETQYF
.	TRBV20-1	.	TRBJ2-2	TGCAGTGCTAGAGGCTATAACACCGGGGAGCTGTTTTTT	CSARGYNTGELFF
.	TRBV19	few	TRBJ1-2	TGTGCCAGTAGTATGTATGAGACAACAACTAACTATGGCTACACCTTC	CASSMYETTTNYGYTF
TRBD1	TRBV7-9	many	TRBJ2-7	TGTGCCAGCAGCGCGGGACAGGGCGAATCCTACGAGCAGTACTTC	CASSAGQGESYEQYF
.	TRBV4-3	many	TRBJ2-5	TGCGCCAGCAGCCAAGATCGGGGAATGGAGACCCAGTACTTC	CASSQDRGMETQYF
TRBD1	TRBV7-9	few	TRBJ2-3	TGTGCCAGCAGCGGACCGACAGGGGGCTCAGATACGCAGTATTTT	CASSGPTGGSDTQYF
TRBD2	TRBV12-3/TRBV12-4	many	TRBJ2-7	TGTGCCAGCAGCCCCGGGGGGGAGCAGTACTTC	CASSPGGEQYF
.	TRBV6-2/TRBV6-3	.	TRBJ2-3	TGTGCCGGCAGTCCTCAGGAGTTCCGATCAGATACGCAGTATTTT	CAGSPQEFRSDTQYF
.	TRBV4-3	many	TRBJ2-7	TGCGCCAGCAGTTTTGGCCGGGACCCGCTGTACGAGCAGTACTTC	CASSFGRDPLYEQYF
TRBD1	TRBV2	many	TRBJ1-1	TGTGCCAGCAGTGAAGCGACAGGGGTTGAAGCTTTCTTT	CASSEATGVEAFF
TRBD2	TRBV4-1	many	TRBJ2-1	TGCGCCAGCAGCCAAGTCTCGGCGGGAGGCTACAATGAGCAGTTCTTC	CASSQVSAGGYNEQFF
.	TRBV30	.	TRBJ2-7	TGTGCCTGTAGGAACCTCGCGGTCCACGAGCAGTACTTC	CACRNLAVHEQYF
.	TRBV7-8	many	TRBJ2-3	TGTGCCAGCAGCTTCTTACGGGGGACTAGCACAGATACGCAGTATTTT	CASSFLRGTSTDTQYF
.	TRBV9	many	TRBJ2-7	TGTGCCAGCAGCGTAGGAGGCAGCTCCTACGAGCAGTACTTC	CASSVGGSSYEQYF
.	TRBV7-9	many	TRBJ2-7	TGTGCCAGCAGCGCCCGGGAGCACTCCTACGAGCAGTACTTC	CASSAREHSYEQYF